This entry concerns a single T cell receptor (beta chain). The specificity of this receptor is unknown. A junction end diverges from the germline sequence, so it may reflect a read error. The TCR beta CDR3 regions were amplified from the RNA transcripts. The TCR CDR3 was subjected to a first round of RT-PCR using the HTBI primer set and the Qiagen OneStep RT-PCR kit. Libraries were constructed in a second round of multiplex PCR, after which size selection and purification were performed. Sequencing of the libraries was done on an Illumina HiSeq2000 using paired-end 100 bp reads. Regarding the original processing steps: SOAPnuke was used to process the raw data, removing reads that contained adapters or uncalled bases, had a mean Phred below 15, or lacked an exact match to the constant primer or identifier. COPE v1.2.5 was used to merge the high-quality paired reads, and each unique nucleotide sequence was defined as a clonotype. Clonotypes were aligned to IMGT TRBV, TRBD and TRBJ reference segments using MiTCR v1.1. The analysis was restricted to V-J combinations with a frequency above 0.0001, which together covered around 99% of the repertoires. The TCS score was defined as F50 (clonal expansion) divided by E x V (chaos), with BLOSUM62-based TCRdist calculated between CDR3 peptides within each V-J. Welch's t-statistics and random forest reduced around 520 V-J features to about 12, which were used in a naive Bayes classifier (R e1071). TCRdb passed the public sequencing reads through fastp at Q25 and MiXCR, retaining productive beta sequences. CDR3 protein sequences are deduplicated, and each keeps its most common genes and DNA. TCRdb's processing, not the study's, gives the V and J calls here. This sample lists about 560,000 distinct CDR3 sequences; 40% to 55% were detected once. Roughly 8.2% of the sample is in the top ten clones.

CDR1 and CDR2 were assigned from the germline V gene as WSHSY and SAAADI. Spanning cysteine to phenylalanine, the CDR3 consists of 14 amino acids. Just the 42-base CDR3 DNA is kept, in frame starting at base 1. Graves' hyperthyroidism was defined as stable when no progression to ophthalmopathy occurred over 18 months of follow-up. Hyperthyroidism patients were newly diagnosed, with disease duration under 2 months, and aged 18 to 65 years. Any patient with an uncontrolled infection, another autoimmune disease, pregnancy or lactation was excluded. Clinical symptoms, serum thyroxine and TRAb, thyroid ultrasound, and orbital computed tomography formed the basis for the diagnoses. Trizol reagent was used to extract total RNA, and RNA quality was then checked on an Agilent 2100 Bioanalyzer. This specimen comes from a study of T cells in Graves' hyperthyroidism and ophthalmopathy (dated by TCRdb to about 2019). For context, the study as a whole: A discovery cohort of roughly 96 patients, fewer than 50 with Graves' ophthalmopathy and approximately 60 with stable Graves' hyperthyroidism, was used to find distinguishing TCR V-J signatures. The approximately 100 discovery patients were randomly divided into training and test sets at a 7:3 ratio. TCR Vbeta CDR3 sequencing of 120 to 150 peripheral blood samples (around 45 ophthalmopathy, about 74 hyperthyroidism and some 17 progressor patients) is reported in the paper. Thyroid tissue and blood T-cell repertoires from roughly six Graves' hyperthyroidism patients were also compared in the study. Prospective prediction of ophthalmopathy was tested in an independent validation cohort of 18 to 20 hyperthyroidism patients and 15 to 17 patients who later progressed to ophthalmopathy. Following sampling, methimazole starting at 30 mg daily was given to hyperthyroidism patients, and high-dose intravenous methylprednisolone was given to ophthalmopathy patients.

Here is what the overall study found, with its caveats: No statistical method was used to set the sample size in advance, and investigators knew the group allocation. In validation, the model predicted progression to ophthalmopathy with just under 71% sensitivity and over 72% specificity, a median of 6.5 months before onset. Most expanded thyroid clonotypes (frequency above 0.001) were also detected in blood, a finding suggesting that blood repertoires may reflect thyroid immune responses. A model built on a 13 V-J signature distinguished ophthalmopathy from stable hyperthyroidism, reaching around 90% sensitivity and under 84% specificity in cross-validation and 80%/75% in testing.

The chain couples TRBV10-2 to TRBJ2-7; a weak D assignment points to TRBD2 (6 bases agree). The clonotype comes from a woman between 18 and 29 years old with Graves' hyperthyroidism. Donor details come from another sample of the same person, matched by shared clones. Source material: peripheral blood or thyroid tissue (not recorded which). The sequenced DNA: TGTGCCAGCAGCCCTAATTTGGGGGGCTACGAGCAGTACTTC. Translated, this is CASSPNLGGYEQYF.